Each of the 24 T cell receptor beta chains below was sequenced from the same sample in a study of blood T cell repertoires in COVID-19. The method was immunoSEQ multiplex PCR; TCRdb's version includes in-frame clones alone and lacks a portion of them. The sample gives about 530,000 clones, 85% to 90% of which show up once; less than 9.5% is in the top ten. Sequenced sample: peripheral blood. Receptors were obtained from a woman in her fifties or sixties with COVID-19, enrolled during active disease.

This clone was detected only once. The chain links TRBV19 to TRBJ1-6; TRBD1 is a possible D gene (6 bases). The CDR3 is made up of 16 amino acids. Per germline, CDR1 LNHDA and CDR2 SQIVND (reference sequence). V was trimmed by 4 bases and J by 7 bases, leaving 17 bases between them. CDR3 loop: CASSNPPDRRNSPLHF. The DNA for the CDR3 is TGTGCCAGTAGTAACCCCCCCGACAGGCGCAATTCACCCCTCCACTTT.

This rearrangement joins TRBV28 to TRBJ2-1, with 10 bases aligning to TRBD1. V shed 7 bases, J shed 3 bases, and the junction held 6 bases outside the gene matches. Germline V CDR1 and CDR2: MDHEN, SYDVKM. CDR3 length: 15 amino acids. The CDR3 coding sequence is TGTGCCAGCAAAACCCGGGACAGGGGCTACAATGAGCAGTTCTTC. Protein product: CASKTRDRGYNEQFF.

The J gene is TRBJ1-6, the V gene TRBV6-5; 8 bases are a match to TRBD1. The V gene's germline CDR1 is MNHEY and CDR2 SVGAGI. The CDR3 spans 14 residues. After removal of 7 bases from V and 9 bases from J, the junction contained 8 bases not matched to a gene. In DNA, the CDR3 is TGTGCCAGCATGAAGGGACAGGACCTTTCACCCCTCCACTTT. Translating it yields CASMKGQDLSPLHF.

V gene TRBV27 combines with J gene TRBJ1-4; D may be TRBD1 (5 bases). Germline CDR1 reads MNHEY; CDR2 reads SMNVEV (reference sequence). There are 15 residues in the CDR3. Trimming removed 4 bases at V and 6 bases at J, with 15 bases between. CDR3 loop: CASSSDGQGYEKLFF. The CDR3 DNA sequence: TGTGCCAGCAGTTCCGACGGGCAGGGATATGAAAAACTGTTTTTT.

The chain links TRBV19 to TRBJ1-2, with TRBD1 identical over 7 bases. J was trimmed by 8 bases and V by 3 bases; bases with no gene match: 9. From germline, CDR1 is LNHDA and CDR2 SQIVND (reference sequence). The CDR3 is 14 residues long. The CDR3 nucleotides are TGTGCCAGTAGTATTAGACAGGGATCAGCCGGCTACACCTTC. Its translation is CASSIRQGSAGYTF.

CDR3 sequence: CASSVLTGGSGNTIYF. CDR3 nucleotide sequence: TGTGCCAGCAGCGTATTGACAGGGGGCTCTGGAAACACCATATATTTT. The chain recombines TRBV9 with TRBJ1-3; 9 nucleotides agree with TRBD1. Germline V gene data show CDR1 as SGDLS and CDR2 as YYNGEE. Germline trimming cut 1 base from V and 0 bases from J; bases unmatched to any gene: 2. CDR3 length equals 16 residues.

This chain joins TRBV11-2 and TRBJ1-1, with no clear D. Germline V lookup: CDR1 SGHAT, CDR2 FQNNGV. The CDR3 sequence is 14 residues long. Between the trimmed V and J ends, which lost 2 bases and 0 bases, there was a span of 7 bases. This chain's CDR3 is CASSLNSVNTEAFF. For the CDR3, the DNA is TGTGCCAGCAGCTTAAATTCAGTGAACACTGAAGCTTTCTTT. The whole variable domain, filled in from reference TRBV11-2 and TRBJ1-1, reads EAGVAQSPRYKIIEKRQSVAFWCNPISGHATLYWYQQILGQGPKLLIQFQNNGVVDDSQLPKDRFSAERLKGVDSTLKIQPAKLEDSAVYLCASSLNSVNTEAFFGQGTRLTVV.

CDR3 sequence: CASSTGAGVAYEQYF. As DNA, the CDR3 is TGTGCCAGCAGCACAGGAGCGGGGGTTGCCTACGAGCAGTACTTC. This chain joins TRBV5-6 and TRBJ2-7; 8 bases fit TRBD2. The CDR3 sequence is 15 residues long. From germline, CDR1 is SGHDT and CDR2 YYEEEE. After removal of 4 bases from V and 2 bases from J, the junction contained 8 bases not matched to a gene.

The rearrangement uses TRBV5-1 and TRBJ1-4; a possible D gene is TRBD1 (6 bases). V lost 2 bases, J lost 3 bases, and 11 bases lay in between. The germline V gene encodes CDR1 SGHRS and CDR2 YFSETQ. The CDR3 contains 15 residues. The DNA for the CDR3 is TGCGCCAGCAGCTTTACAGGGCTCGCTAATGAAAAACTGTTTTTT. As protein: CASSFTGLANEKLFF.

The chain uses TRBV2 and TRBJ1-2; D remains unclear. The germline gives CDR1 SNHLY, CDR2 FYNNEI. The CDR3 is made up of 12 amino acids. Trimming cost V 1 base and J 8 bases, with 8 bases left between them. The CDR3 DNA sequence: TGTGCCAGCAGTGAAGACGGGGTCGGCTACACCTTC. Translating it yields CASSEDGVGYTF.

The rearrangement uses TRBV30 and TRBJ1-2; no firm D call. Germline V gene lookup returns CDR1 GTSNPN and CDR2 SVGIG (reference sequence). This CDR3 contains 14 residues. Between the trimmed V and J ends, which lost 3 bases and 7 bases, there was a span of 18 bases. The CDR3 coding sequence is TGTGCCTGGAGCCACACTCTCACGGGGAGTGGCTACACCTTC. As protein: CAWSHTLTGSGYTF.

The chain is built from TRBV6-2 or TRBV6-3 and TRBJ2-2, with 10 bases lining up with TRBD2. Germline assignment: CDR1 MNHEY and CDR2 SVGEGT. Trimming at V came to 2 bases and at J to 6 bases, leaving 9 bases not matched to a gene. The CDR3 is made up of 17 amino acids. The CDR3: CASSYVELAGDAGELFF. The CDR3 nucleotides are TGTGCCAGCAGTTACGTGGAGCTAGCGGGGGACGCCGGGGAGCTGTTTTTT.

This chain joins TRBV15 and TRBJ1-5; maybe TRBD1 (6 bases). Between the trimmed V and J ends, which lost 3 bases and 0 bases, there was a span of 12 bases. Germline V gene data show CDR1 as LNHNV and CDR2 as YYDKDF (reference sequence). The CDR3 sequence is 16 residues long. CDR3 bases: TGTGCCACCAGCAGGACGGGGGGCTATAGCAATCAGCCCCAGCATTTT. The encoded protein is CATSRTGGYSNQPQHF.

The CDR3 loop is CASRTTGSNSPLHF. In DNA, the CDR3 is TGTGCCAGCAGAACGACAGGCTCCAATTCACCCCTCCACTTT. V usage is TRBV6-5 and J usage is TRBJ1-6; D perhaps matches TRBD1 (6 bases). In germline, CDR1 is MNHEY, CDR2 SVGAGI. The CDR3 runs 14 residues. Trimming removed 6 bases from V and 7 bases from J, with 13 bases in between.

The gene calls are TRBV24-1 and TRBJ1-6, with a possible D match to TRBD1 (5 bases). The V and J ends lost 2 bases and 7 bases respectively, with 8 bases between them. Germline V gene sequence: CDR1 KGHDR, CDR2 SFDVKD. The CDR3 contains 14 residues. CDR3 amino acids: CATSDSGQNSPLHF. For the CDR3, the DNA is TGTGCCACCAGTGATTCAGGGCAGAATTCACCCCTCCACTTT.

The chain joins TRBV5-4 to TRBJ1-1; 7 bases match TRBD1. The trim removed 4 bases at V and 1 base at J, leaving 4 bases unmatched. Germline V gene sequence: CDR1 SGHNT, CDR2 YYREEE (reference sequence). The CDR3 length is 14 residues. CDR3 sequence reads: CASSVGQRNTEAFF. The CDR3, as DNA: TGTGCCAGCAGCGTGGGACAGAGGAACACTGAAGCTTTCTTT.

Comments on this clone: The junction departs from germline at one end; a sequencing error may be responsible. In nucleotides, the CDR3 is TGTGCCAGCAGCGTAGCCGGGACAGGTTCCTACGAGCAGTACTTC. Its translation is CASSVAGTGSYEQYF. The chain joins TRBV7-2 to TRBJ2-7; 8 bases align to TRBD1. The CDR3 totals 15 residues. Germline assignment: CDR1 SGHTA and CDR2 FQGNSA.

The chain couples TRBV2 to TRBJ2-1; TRBD1 might be the D (6 bases). CDR3 length equals 15 residues. Germline V gene lookup returns CDR1 SNHLY and CDR2 FYNNEI. V lost 4 bases, J lost 0 bases, and 10 bases lay in between. This CDR3 reads CASSAGESSYNEQFF. In DNA, the CDR3 is TGTGCCAGCAGTGCAGGGGAGAGCTCCTACAATGAGCAGTTCTTC.

In its sample, this clone was seen once. V gene TRBV25-1 combines with J gene TRBJ1-2; D is unresolved. The CDR3 is 14 residues long. Germline lookup yields CDR1 MGHDK and CDR2 SYGVNS. V shed 2 bases and J shed 2 bases, with 9 bases lying between them. CDR3 region: CASSEPGRNYGYTF. The CDR3 DNA reads TGTGCCAGCAGTGAACCCGGCAGGAACTATGGCTACACCTTC.

V gene TRBV24-1 combines with J gene TRBJ2-7, with 12 nucleotides matching TRBD2. Per the germline V gene, CDR1 is KGHDR and CDR2 is SFDVKD. V shed 2 bases and J 5 bases; nucleotides not matched to a gene: 9. The CDR3 extends over 17 amino acids. In DNA form, the CDR3 reads TGTGCCACCAGTGATTCCTCTAGCGGGGGGGCGAGAAACGAGCAGTACTTC. Its protein is CATSDSSSGGARNEQYF.

The CDR3 loop reads CASSILQDQPQHF. The CDR3 DNA follows: TGTGCCAGCAGTATTCTACAGGATCAGCCCCAGCATTTT. V gene TRBV6-5 combines with J gene TRBJ1-5, with a possible D match to TRBD1 (5 bases). V lost 5 bases and J lost 5, with 10 bases in between. Per germline, CDR1 MNHEY and CDR2 SVGAGI. CDR3 length: 13 residues.

The rearrangement joins TRBV11-2 to TRBJ1-2, with D possibly TRBD1 on 6 matching bases. This CDR3 has 14 residues. V gave up 3 bases and J gave up 8 bases, with 16 bases separating them. Germline-derived CDR1 and CDR2 are SGHAT and FQNNGV. DNA of the CDR3: TGTGCCAGCAGCTTTCGGACAGACTTAGGGGGCTACACCTTC. This sequence encodes CASSFRTDLGGYTF.

The V gene is TRBV6-5, the J gene TRBJ2-2; maybe TRBD2 (5 bases). The CDR3 covers 12 residues. Germline CDR1 reads MNHEY; CDR2 reads SVGAGI. V lost 6 bases, J lost 5 bases, and 7 bases lay in between. The CDR3 nucleotides read TGTGCCAGCAGCACTAGTACCGGGGAGCTGTTTTTT. This encodes CASSTSTGELFF.

The rearrangement joins TRBV5-4 to TRBJ1-1, with a possible D match to TRBD1 (5 bases). The germline gives CDR1 SGHNT, CDR2 YYREEE (reference sequence). V was clipped by 0 bases and J by 5 bases, with 11 bases between them. The CDR3 has 14 residues. Written as DNA, the CDR3 is TGTGCCAGCAGCTTGGCCTCCGGGGGGACTGAAGCTTTCTTT. Translated: CASSLASGGTEAFF.